This passage covers 10 T cell receptor beta chains from one sample sequenced in a study of fetal regulatory T cell absence and autoimmunity. Clones were read by immunoSEQ multiplex PCR, and TCRdb kept only the in-frame ones, dropping some. The sample shows some 46,000 clones, around 85% of them seen only once. The source material was cord blood. Receptors were obtained from a newborn boy with IPEX syndrome.

This clone came up a few times. The chain couples TRBV6-1 to TRBJ1-5; TRBD1 agrees at 9 bases. Germline CDR1 and CDR2: MNHNS and SASEGT. J lost 6 bases, V lost 4 bases, and 4 bases had no gene match. The CDR3 covers 14 residues. The CDR3 spells CASSGQGDSQPQHF. In nucleotides, the CDR3 is TGTGCCAGCAGTGGACAGGGGGATAGTCAGCCCCAGCATTTT.

V usage is TRBV11-2 and J usage is TRBJ1-1; D perhaps matches TRBD1 (5 bases). V lost 0 bases to trimming and J lost 11 bases, with 19 bases between them. CDR1 is SGHAT, CDR2 FQNNGV, per germline. The CDR3 is made up of 15 amino acids. CDR3 sequence: CASSLEFQGGVRAFF. CDR3 nucleotides: TGTGCCAGCAGCTTAGAATTCCAGGGTGGGGTGAGGGCTTTCTTT.

The gene calls are TRBV21-1 and TRBJ2-1; the table's D gene call, TRBD2, was not cross checked with the DNA. TRBV21-1 is designated a pseudogene. The CDR3 is 20 residues long. CDR3 DNA: TGTGCCAGCAGCAAAGAGGAGGAACGGGAGGGATATATGCCCTACAATGAGCAGTTCTTC. Translating gives CASSKEEEREGYMPYNEQFF.

The rearrangement links TRBV4-2 to TRBJ2-3; D unclear. Trimming shortened V by 1 base and J by 9 bases, and 11 bases separated the two germline ends. CDR1 and CDR2 from the germline V gene are LGHNA and YNFKEQ. The CDR3 contains 13 residues. This CDR3 is CASSQGVAWTQYF. In DNA form, the CDR3 reads TGTGCCAGCAGCCAAGGCGTTGCTTGGACGCAGTATTTT.

This clone has a handful of counts. This rearrangement joins TRBV6-5 to TRBJ2-7; unclear D gene. The CDR3 length is 15 residues. Trimming cost V 6 bases and J 0 bases, with 15 bases left between them. Germline V CDR1 and CDR2: MNHEY, SVGAGI. The CDR3 loop is CASSRNGPISYEQYF. CDR3 nucleotide sequence: TGTGCCAGCAGCCGGAATGGGCCCATCTCCTACGAGCAGTACTTC.

The rearrangement joins TRBV11-2 to TRBJ2-7; D unresolved. Trimming took 1 base from V and 5 from J, leaving 3 bases between them. The length of the CDR3 is 11 residues. Germline lookup yields CDR1 SGHAT and CDR2 FQNNGV. The chain's CDR3 is CASSLVHEQYF. As DNA, the CDR3 is TGTGCCAGCAGCTTAGTCCACGAGCAGTACTTC.

The genes are TRBV6-5 and TRBJ2-7, with D hard to call. Per the germline V gene, CDR1 is MNHEY and CDR2 is SVGAGI. V was pared by 6 bases and J by 4 bases, with 7 bases between. This CDR3 has 11 residues. This CDR3 is CASRRAYEQYF. CDR3 nucleotide sequence: TGTGCCAGCAGACGTGCTTACGAGCAGTACTTC.

The rearrangement links TRBV7-9 to TRBJ1-2; no clear D gene. Germline V gives CDR1 SEHNR, CDR2 FQNEAQ (reference sequence). This CDR3 is built from 12 residues. The ends were cut back, 10 bases at V and 3 bases at J, with 12 bases in the middle. The CDR3 loop is CAITRGDYGYTF. In nucleotides, the CDR3 is TGTGCCATCACTCGGGGAGACTATGGCTACACCTTC.

This clone showed up just once. This sequence joins TRBV6-5 and TRBJ1-6; D is unresolved. The germline V gene encodes CDR1 MNHEY and CDR2 SVGAGI. V was clipped by 6 bases and J by 2 bases, with 5 bases between them. The length of the CDR3 is 13 residues. CDR3 nucleotides: TGTGCCAGCAGCCAGACCTATAATTCACCCCTCCACTTT. Translated, it gives CASSQTYNSPLHF.

The chain joins TRBV6-5 to TRBJ2-3, with D uncertain. CDR1 and CDR2 (germline): MNHEY, SVGAGI. V lost 5 bases, J lost 5 bases, and 11 bases lay in between. The CDR3 consists of 13 residues. CDR3 coding DNA: TGTGCCAGCAGTAGCCCTGTGGGAGATACGCAGTATTTT. Amino acid sequence: CASSSPVGDTQYF.